This T cell receptor beta chain emerged from a study of T cells after yellow fever vaccination. Germline values: CDR1 SGHTA, CDR2 FQGNSA. The CDR3 covers 17 residues. Trimming cost V 2 bases and J 0 bases, with 15 bases left between them. Via MiXCR, TCRdb re-called the 5' RACE reads, giving one row per CDR3 protein. The sample holds about 400,000 distinct CDR3 sequences, around a tenth seen once. This clonotype was seen a handful of times. This receptor was obtained from a man aged 18 to 30 who received the YFV17D yellow fever vaccine. V usage is TRBV7-2 and J usage is TRBJ2-3; a possible D gene is TRBD2 (5 bases). The sample in question was PBMCs, obtained on the day of the first yellow fever vaccination. Here the CDR3 reads CASSLTRFRTSTDTQYF. The DNA for the CDR3 is TGTGCCAGCAGCTTAACCAGATTCCGGACTAGCACAGATACGCAGTATTTT.